This T cell receptor (beta chain) was identified during a study of graft-versus-host responses after intestinal transplantation. In regard to this clone: Antigen: not known.

Assay: immunoSEQ multiplex PCR; the TCRdb copy retains only in-frame clones and omits some. The sample has some 81,000 clones, roughly nine tenths seen once. General study points: Some GvH clones appeared in ileal mucosa or blood before recipient bone marrow. Patients with graft-donor T cell macrochimerism had high graft-versus-host to host-versus-graft clonal ratios in allografts. Early post-transplant declines in HvG were associated with peak levels of circulating GvH clones.

This specimen was unstimulated CD4+ T cells sorted from spleen or lymph node cells, taken before intestinal transplant. This sequence was found in a human donor who received an intestinal transplant.

Written as DNA, the CDR3 is TGTGCCAGCAGTTTGGGGGCAGATGAAGAGACCCAGTACTTC. This gives the protein CASSLGADEETQYF. This chain joins TRBV27 and TRBJ2-5, with D perhaps TRBD1 (6 bases). Trimming pared 3 bases from V and 3 bases from J, leaving 11 bases between. This CDR3 is built from 14 residues. CDR1 is MNHEY and CDR2 is SMNVEV in the germline V gene (reference sequence).